What follows are 7 T cell receptor beta chains derived from one specimen sequenced in a study of CD8 T cells in Susac syndrome. Reverse transcription of about 0.5 to 1 ug RNA was carried out with random hexamers. Each CDR3 protein gets one entry after TCRdb re-called the immunoSEQ multiplex PCR reads with MiXCR. The sample shows fewer than 85,000 distinct CDR3 sequences, over 90% of them seen only once. Sequenced: CD8+ T cells from PBMCs. These receptor sequences come from a human donor with Susac syndrome.

This chain joins TRBV28 and TRBJ2-3; TRBD1 matches at 7 bases. The CDR3 is 15 amino acids. CDR1 and CDR2 from the germline V gene are MDHEN and SYDVKM. J was trimmed by 3 bases and V by 3 bases; bases with no gene match: 6. The CDR3 here is CASSFRDSATDTQYF. The CDR3 DNA sequence: TGTGCCAGCAGTTTCCGGGACAGTGCGACAGATACGCAGTATTTT. Supplemented by reference TRBV28 and TRBJ2-3, the full variable domain reads DVKVTQSSRYLVKRTGEKVFLECVQDMDHENMFWYRQDPGLGLRLIYFSYDVKMKEKGDIPEGYSVSREKKERFSLILESASTNQTSMYLCASSFRDSATDTQYFGPGTRLTVL.

CDR3 DNA: TGCAGCGTTGAGACAGGGAACACCGGGGAGCTGTTTTTT. This gives the protein CSVETGNTGELFF. This chain connects TRBV29-1 to TRBJ2-2; possible D gene TRBD1, 6 bases. In germline, CDR1 is SQVTM, CDR2 ANQGSEA. The ends were cut back, 3 bases at V and 1 base at J, with 6 bases in the middle. The CDR3 extends over 13 amino acids.

The chain has TRBV13 and TRBJ2-4; D possibly corresponds to TRBD2 (5 bases). Germline V gene data show CDR1 as PRHDT and CDR2 as FYEKMQ (reference sequence). The CDR3 is 15 residues long. Trimming left V 5 bases short and J 0 bases short, with 11 bases between. The CDR3 sequence: CASSPAGEAKNIQYF. The CDR3 bases are TGTGCCAGCAGCCCTGCGGGTGAAGCCAAAAACATTCAGTACTTC.

This clonotype was counted a few times. The V and J genes are TRBV27 and TRBJ2-2; the D is unclear. Germline CDR1 is MNHEY and CDR2 is SMNVEV (reference sequence). There are 14 residues in the CDR3. V lost 6 bases to trimming and J lost 6 bases, with 14 bases between them. CDR3 residues: CASRVAEAAGELFF. The CDR3, as DNA: TGTGCCAGCAGGGTGGCAGAGGCCGCCGGGGAGCTGTTTTTT.

The J gene is TRBJ1-2, the V gene TRBV20-1; 7 positions agree with TRBD1. This CDR3 spans 14 amino acids. Germline lookup yields CDR1 DFQATT and CDR2 SNEGSKA (reference sequence). The CDR3 bases are TGCGCCACACCGGGAGGGGGCATCTTCTCTGGCTACACCTTC. This encodes CATPGGGIFSGYTF.

The chain recombines TRBV19 with TRBJ2-1, with TRBD2 as a possible D gene (5 bases). CDR1 LNHDA and CDR2 SQIVND come from the germline V gene (reference sequence). The CDR3 sequence is 11 residues long. V gave up 6 bases and J gave up 12 bases, with 12 bases separating them. This chain's CDR3 is CASSDPAAQFF. CDR3 DNA sequence: TGTGCCAGTAGCGACCCAGCGGCGCAGTTCTTC.

The chain carries TRBV9 and TRBJ2-1; TRBD2 aligns across 8 bases. Germline-derived CDR1 and CDR2 are SGDLS and YYNGEE. CDR3 length: 14 residues. V gave up 0 bases and J gave up 5 bases; unmatched junction bases: 1. Here the CDR3 reads CASSVVAGNNEQFF. Here the CDR3 DNA reads TGTGCCAGCAGCGTAGTAGCGGGGAACAATGAGCAGTTCTTC.